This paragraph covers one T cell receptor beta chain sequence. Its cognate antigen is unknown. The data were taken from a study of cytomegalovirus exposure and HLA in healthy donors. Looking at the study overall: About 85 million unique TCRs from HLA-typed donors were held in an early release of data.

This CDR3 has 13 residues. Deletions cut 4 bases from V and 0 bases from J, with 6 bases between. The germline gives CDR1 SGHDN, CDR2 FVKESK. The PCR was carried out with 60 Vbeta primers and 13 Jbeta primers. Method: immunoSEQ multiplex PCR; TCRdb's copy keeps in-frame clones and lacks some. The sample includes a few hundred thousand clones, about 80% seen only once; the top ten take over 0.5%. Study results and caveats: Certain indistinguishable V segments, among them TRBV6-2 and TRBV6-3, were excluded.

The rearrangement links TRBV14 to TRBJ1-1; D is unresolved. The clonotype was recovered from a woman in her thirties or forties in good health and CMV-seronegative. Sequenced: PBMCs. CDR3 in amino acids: CASSRTLNTEAFF. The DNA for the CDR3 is TGTGCCAGCAGCCGGACTCTGAACACTGAAGCTTTCTTT. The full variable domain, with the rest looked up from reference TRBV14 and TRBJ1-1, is EAGVTQFPSHSVIEKGQTVTLRCDPISGHDNLYWYRRVMGKEIKFLLHFVKESKQDESGMPNNRFLAERTGGTYSTLKVQPAELEDSGVYFCASSRTLNTEAFFGQGTRLTVV.